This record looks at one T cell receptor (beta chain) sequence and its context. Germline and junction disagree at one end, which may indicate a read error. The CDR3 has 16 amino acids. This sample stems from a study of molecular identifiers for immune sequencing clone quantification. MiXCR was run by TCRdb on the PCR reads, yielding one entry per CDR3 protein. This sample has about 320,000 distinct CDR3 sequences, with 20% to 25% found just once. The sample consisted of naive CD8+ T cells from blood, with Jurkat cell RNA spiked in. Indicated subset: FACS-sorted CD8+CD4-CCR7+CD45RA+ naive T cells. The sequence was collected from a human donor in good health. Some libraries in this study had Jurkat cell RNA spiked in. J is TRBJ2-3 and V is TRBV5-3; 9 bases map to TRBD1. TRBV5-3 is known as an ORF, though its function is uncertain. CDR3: CASSLAGTGIFDTQYF. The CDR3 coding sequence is TGTGCCAGCAGCTTGGCCGGGACAGGGATATTCGATACGCAGTATTTT.